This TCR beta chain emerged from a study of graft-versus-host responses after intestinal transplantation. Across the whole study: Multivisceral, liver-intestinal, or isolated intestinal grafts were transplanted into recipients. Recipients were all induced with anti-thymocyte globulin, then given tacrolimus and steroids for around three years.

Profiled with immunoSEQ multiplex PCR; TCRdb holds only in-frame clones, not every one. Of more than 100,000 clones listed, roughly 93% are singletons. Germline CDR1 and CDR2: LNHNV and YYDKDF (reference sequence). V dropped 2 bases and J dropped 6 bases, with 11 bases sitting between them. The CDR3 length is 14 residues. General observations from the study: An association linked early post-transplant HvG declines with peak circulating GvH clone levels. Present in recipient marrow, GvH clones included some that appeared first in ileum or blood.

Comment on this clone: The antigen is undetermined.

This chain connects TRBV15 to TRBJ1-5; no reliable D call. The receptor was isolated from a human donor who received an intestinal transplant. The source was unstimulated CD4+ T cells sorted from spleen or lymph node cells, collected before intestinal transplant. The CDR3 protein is CATSRTNSGQPQHF. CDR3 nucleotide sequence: TGTGCCACCAGCAGAACCAACAGCGGTCAGCCCCAGCATTTT. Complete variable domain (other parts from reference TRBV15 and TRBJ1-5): DAMVIQNPRYQVTQFGKPVTLSCSQTLNHNVMYWYQQKSSQAPKLLFHYYDKDFNNEADTPDNFQSRRPNTSFCFLDIRSPGLGDTAMYLCATSRTNSGQPQHFGDGTRLSIL.